This T cell receptor (beta chain) was recorded in a study of CD8 T cells in Susac syndrome (dated by TCRdb to between 2019 and 2020). For context, the study as a whole: Among the sequenced Susac syndrome patients, more than five had clinically active disease and about eight were in clinical remission. The study used repertoire sequencing to test whether antigen drove CD8+ T cell activation and differentiation in Susac syndrome. At blood withdrawal, Susac syndrome patients were either therapy-naive, taking corticosteroids (in some cases with IVIg as well), or taking IVIg alone. General study outcomes and caveats: In patients with Susac syndrome, the CD4+ T cell repertoire showed no detectable clonal expansion. The number of individuals in the TCR sequencing and HLA analysis was acknowledged as relatively small.

RNA was extracted using the RNeasy kit, and roughly 0.45 to 1 ug of the RNA was reverse transcribed with random hexamers. TCR beta CDR3 regions were amplified with the immunoSEQ multiplex PCR assay covering 54 Vbeta and 13 Jbeta segments. To correct PCR amplification bias, a synthetic template baseline was used for both primer optimization and computational correction. Processing in the source paper ran as follows. Only productive sequences were kept, with reads annotated to V, D and J genes according to IMGT and analyzed in immunoSEQ Analyzer. Clonality was calculated as one minus the Shannon entropy normalized by log2 of the number of productive unique sequences. For each patient and control, public and private clones were evaluated among the 100 most prevalent clones. Susac-specific clones were defined as absent from healthy and MS cohorts, 850 to 1,300 published viral clones and other ImmuneACCESS disease sequences. TCRdb applied fastp at Q25 and MiXCR to the public reads, then kept only in-frame beta chains. Every CDR3 protein is listed once, alongside the most common genes and DNA of its rows. TCRdb's processing, not the authors' own work, is the source of the V and J calls. The table for this sample lists about 94,000 distinct CDR3 sequences; about 94% of them were counted only once. About 0.28% of the sample rests with the top ten.

With respect to this clonotype: Its antigen is currently not known. Base quality data are lacking; no much larger clone is found one base away.

The CDR3 contains 14 residues, cysteine and phenylalanine counted. The DNA shown is the 42-base CDR3, in frame from base 1. Relative to germline, V is 4 bases shorter and J is 5 bases shorter, with 14 bases between their ends. Per the germline V gene, SGHAT is the CDR1 and FQNNGV is the CDR2. Peripheral blood CD8+ and CD4+ T cells from healthy donors, Susac syndrome patients and multiple sclerosis patients were profiled using high-throughput TCR beta sequencing. Susac syndrome patients met recently defined diagnostic criteria for definite or probable disease. Bulk CD8+ and CD4+ T cells were purified by magnetic negative isolation, whereas CD8+ TEMRA cells were enriched by FACS. Blood was collected in EDTA tubes and processed within 24 hours, with PBMCs isolated through density gradient centrifugation. PBMCs intended for TCR sequencing were cryopreserved in liquid nitrogen and thawed later in a water bath at 37 degrees C. A purity of at least 90% was achieved for sorted or isolated CD4+, CD8+ and CD8+ TEMRA cells.

The sequence is built from TRBV11-2 and TRBJ2-5, and possibly TRBD2, on 5 matching bases. The origin of this receptor is a human donor with Susac syndrome. Input material: CD4+ T cells from PBMCs. CDR3 protein: CASSSSRRRETQYF. The DNA reads TGTGCCAGCAGCTCGTCGCGGAGGAGGGAGACCCAGTACTTC.